This T cell receptor beta chain comes out of a study of a mutant IDH1 vaccine in newly diagnosed glioma. For the study at large: A roughly 62% male, approximately 38% female split and a mean age of roughly 37 years characterized treated patients. Every participant had undergone radiotherapy, temozolomide, or both before, and most underwent both.

To note about this clone: Its antigen is unknown. Its ends do not fully match the called genes, so a read error is possible.

This table comes from immunoSEQ multiplex PCR, and its TCRdb copy is limited to in-frame clones, with some not included. The sample has approximately 62,000 clones; 70% to 90% are singletons. Time point denoted: week 23, last vaccination. Alongside topical imiquimod, each dose of vaccine comprised 300 ug of mutant IDH1 20-mer peptide. This TCR derives from a young man with glioma. Sequencing was performed on PBMCs, taken from a glioma patient whose treatment included an IDH1 peptide vaccine.

CDR3 sequence (DNA): TGTGCCTGGACTGGTAGCGGACTCCTCTTC. Amino acid sequence: CAWTGSGLLF. The chain couples TRBV30 to TRBJ2-1; a weak D match, TRBD2 (6 bases). The CDR3 totals 10 residues. The germline CDR1 and CDR2 sequences are GTSNPN and SVGIG (reference sequence). Looking up the rest from reference TRBV30 and TRBJ2-1 gives the full variable domain: SQTIHQWPATLVQPVGSPLSLECTVEGTSNPNLYWYRQAAGRGLQLLFYSVGIGQISSEVPQNLSASRPQDRQFILSSKKLLLSDSGFYLCAWTGSGLLFGPGTRLTVL.